Listed below are T cell receptor beta chains from one sample, sequenced in a study of blood T cell repertoires in COVID-19. Sequenced by immunoSEQ multiplex PCR; TCRdb stores in-frame clones only, minus some. The sample includes 200,000 to 250,000 clones, around three quarters seen only once; the top ten take 7.2%. Sequencing was carried out using peripheral blood. The receptors come from a woman aged 65 to 85 with acute or convalescent COVID-19. The CDR3 runs from the conserved cysteine through the conserved F or W. The D gene is left open where the match is weak. Clone size is shown for a subset of rows, as once, few, many or a class of expanded clone.

CDR3aa | CDR3nt | j_gene | v_gene | abundance | d_gene
CASSLGGLTYNEQFF | TGCGCCAGCAGCTTGGGGGGCCTTACCTACAATGAGCAGTTCTTC | TRBJ2-1 | TRBV5-1 | NA | NA
CAISIAGGSYNEQFF | TGTGCCATTTCAATAGCGGGGGGCTCCTACAATGAGCAGTTCTTC | TRBJ2-1 | TRBV19 | NA | TRBD2
CATSDVNTGEETQYF | TGTGCCACCAGTGATGTAAATACAGGGGAAGAGACCCAGTACTTC | TRBJ2-5 | TRBV24-1 | NA | TRBD1
CASRGQGADTQYF | TGTGCCAGCAGAGGACAGGGGGCAGATACGCAGTATTTT | TRBJ2-3 | TRBV28 | NA | TRBD1
CASSEARGVYYEQYF | TGTGCCAGCAGTGAAGCGCGGGGGGTTTATTACGAGCAGTACTTC | TRBJ2-7 | TRBV6-1 | NA | TRBD2
CASTLRWVEAGGSTDTQYF | TGTGCCAGCACCTTACGGTGGGTCGAAGCGGGGGGTTCCACAGATACGCAGTATTTT | TRBJ2-3 | TRBV7-2 | NA | TRBD2
CASREGARNQPQHF | TGTGCCAGCAGAGAGGGGGCGCGGAATCAGCCCCAGCATTTT | TRBJ1-5 | TRBV2 | NA | TRBD1
CASSRPVEVGELFF | TGTGCCAGCAGTCGCCCCGTAGAGGTCGGGGAGCTGTTTTTT | TRBJ2-2 | TRBV3-1/TRBV3-2 | NA | NA
CASSTGQGGVFVGELFF | TGTGCCAGTAGTACCGGACAGGGGGGAGTCTTTGTCGGGGAGCTGTTTTTT | TRBJ2-2 | TRBV19 | NA | TRBD1
CSASISNQPQHF | TGCAGTGCTAGTATCTCTAATCAGCCCCAGCATTTT | TRBJ1-5 | TRBV20-1 | NA | NA
CASSYRPSGGNEQFF | TGTGCCAGCAGTTACCGGCCTAGCGGGGGAAATGAGCAGTTCTTC | TRBJ2-1 | TRBV6-5 | NA | TRBD2
CASGTRQETQYF | TGTGCCAGCGGGACACGACAAGAGACCCAGTACTTC | TRBJ2-5 | TRBV7-2 | few | NA
CASSFAGNQETQYF | TGTGCCAGCAGCTTCGCAGGGAACCAAGAGACCCAGTACTTC | TRBJ2-5 | TRBV7-3 | NA | NA
CASSPRGQDHNQPQHF | TGCGCCAGCAGCCCCCGGGGACAGGACCACAATCAGCCCCAGCATTTT | TRBJ1-5 | TRBV4-1 | NA | TRBD1
CSASVGGASTDTQYF | TGCAGTGCTAGTGTCGGGGGGGCCAGCACAGATACGCAGTATTTT | TRBJ2-3 | TRBV20-1 | NA | TRBD2
CASSSSGQGGEQFF | TGTGCCAGCAGCTCTTCAGGACAGGGAGGTGAGCAGTTCTTC | TRBJ2-1 | TRBV7-9 | NA | TRBD1
CASSLQGDNSPLHF | TGTGCCAGCAGCCTTCAGGGGGATAATTCACCCCTCCACTTT | TRBJ1-6 | TRBV9 | NA | TRBD1
CASSMTGGQETQYF | TGTGCCAGTAGTATGACAGGGGGGCAAGAGACCCAGTACTTC | TRBJ2-5 | TRBV19 | NA | TRBD1
CASSFGSGTSYSYEQYF | TGTGCCAGCAGCTTTGGTAGCGGGACCTCTTATTCCTACGAGCAGTACTTC | TRBJ2-7 | TRBV11-2 | NA | TRBD2
CASSPPRGRGRYTDTQYF | TGTGCCAGCAGTCCTCCACGCGGGCGGGGGCGATACACAGATACGCAGTATTTT | TRBJ2-3 | TRBV6-6 | NA | NA
CASSQDQAGGTEAFF | TGCGCCAGCAGCCAAGATCAGGCGGGAGGGACTGAAGCTTTCTTT | TRBJ1-1 | TRBV4-1 | NA | NA
CASSSAGGGDTQYF | TGTGCCAGCAGCTCAGCGGGGGGTGGGGATACGCAGTATTTT | TRBJ2-3 | TRBV5-5 | NA | TRBD2
CASSLQGNKNIQYF | TGTGCCAGCAGCCTCCAGGGCAACAAAAACATTCAGTACTTC | TRBJ2-4 | TRBV3-1/TRBV3-2 | NA | NA
CASSPSGRGYYNEQFF | TGTGCCAGCAGCCCTAGCGGGAGGGGCTACTACAATGAGCAGTTCTTC | TRBJ2-1 | TRBV11-2 | NA | TRBD2
CASSRLRTDTQYF | TGTGCCAGCAGCCGCCTCCGGACAGATACGCAGTATTTT | TRBJ2-3 | TRBV7-7 | NA | NA
CASSPRGVSSYNEQFF | TGTGCCAGCAGCCCCAGGGGAGTTAGCTCCTACAATGAGCAGTTCTTC | TRBJ2-1 | TRBV7-9 | once | NA
CASSSGQGRNTIYF | TGTGCCAGCAGCTCAGGACAGGGTCGGAACACCATATATTTT | TRBJ1-3 | TRBV7-8 | few | TRBD1
CATSRDSLGSAYGYTF | TGTGCCACCAGCAGAGATTCCCTAGGCAGCGCATATGGCTACACCTTC | TRBJ1-2 | TRBV15 | few | NA
CASSRDRGGETQYF | TGTGCCAGCAGCCGGGACAGGGGGGGAGAGACCCAGTACTTC | TRBJ2-5 | TRBV5-6 | NA | TRBD1
CASSPSGFAGELFF | TGTGCCAGCTCACCATCAGGGTTTGCCGGGGAGCTGTTTTTT | TRBJ2-2 | TRBV18 | NA | NA
CASSPGSNQPQHF | TGTGCCAGCAGCCCAGGGAGCAATCAGCCCCAGCATTTT | TRBJ1-5 | TRBV7-2 | NA | NA
CASIAVDTEAFF | TGTGCCAGTATCGCAGTGGACACTGAAGCTTTCTTT | TRBJ1-1 | TRBV19 | NA | NA
CASGLGQANSPLHF | TGTGCTAGTGGCCTCGGACAGGCCAATTCACCCCTCCACTTT | TRBJ1-6 | TRBV12-5 | NA | TRBD1
CASSPRQNEQFF | TGTGCCAGCTCACCGAGGCAGAATGAGCAGTTCTTC | TRBJ2-1 | TRBV18 | NA | NA
CASSYPPGTGGAFF | TGTGCCAGCAGTTACCCCCCAGGGACTGGTGGGGCTTTCTTT | TRBJ1-1 | TRBV6-2/TRBV6-3 | NA | NA
CSALTGANTEAFF | TGCAGCGCACTGACAGGGGCGAACACTGAAGCTTTCTTT | TRBJ1-1 | TRBV29-1 | NA | TRBD1
CASSLIFGGARTEAFF | TGTGCCAGCAGCTTAATATTTGGGGGCGCGAGGACTGAAGCTTTCTTT | TRBJ1-1 | TRBV7-2 | few | NA
CATSDRDIYGYTF | TGTGCCACCAGTGACAGGGACATCTATGGCTACACCTTC | TRBJ1-2 | TRBV24-1 | NA | NA
CASRVSGGLIQETQYF | TGTGCCAGCAGGGTTAGCGGGGGGCTGATTCAAGAGACCCAGTACTTC | TRBJ2-5 | TRBV7-2 | NA | TRBD2
CASSFLGQHIYGYTF | TGTGCCAGCAGCTTCCTAGGACAGCATATCTATGGCTACACCTTC | TRBJ1-2 | TRBV5-6 | few | NA
CASSLLATYNEQFF | TGTGCCAGCAGCTTACTAGCTACATACAATGAGCAGTTCTTC | TRBJ2-1 | TRBV11-2 | NA | NA
CASSPSGASYNEQFF | TGCGCCAGCAGCCCCAGCGGGGCCTCCTACAATGAGCAGTTCTTC | TRBJ2-1 | TRBV5-1 | NA | TRBD2
CASSQGPEKLFF | TGTGCCAGCAGTCAGGGGCCTGAGAAGCTGTTTTTT | TRBJ2-2 | TRBV12-3/TRBV12-4 | NA | NA
CASRATGSNEKLFF | TGTGCCAGCCGGGCGACAGGGAGTAATGAAAAACTGTTTTTT | TRBJ1-4 | TRBV19 | NA | TRBD1
CASSFLPGQGIKTQYF | TGTGCCAGCAGTTTCCTACCGGGACAGGGGATCAAGACCCAGTACTTC | TRBJ2-5 | TRBV5-6 | NA | TRBD1
CASSTGTAVSPLHF | TGTGCCAGCAGTACTGGGACAGCCGTATCACCCCTCCACTTT | TRBJ1-6 | TRBV2 | NA | TRBD1
CASRREATLNTEAFF | TGCGCCAGCCGGAGGGAAGCGACCCTGAACACTGAAGCTTTCTTT | TRBJ1-1 | TRBV5-1 | few | NA
CASSLGDPGRANTEAFF | TGCGCCAGCAGCTTGGGGGATCCCGGGCGGGCGAACACTGAAGCTTTCTTT | TRBJ1-1 | TRBV5-1 | NA | NA
CASGTGTGDTEAFF | TGTGCTAGTGGAACCGGGACAGGGGACACTGAAGCTTTCTTT | TRBJ1-1 | TRBV12-5 | few | TRBD1
CAIMGAGRLSYEQYF | TGTGCCATAATGGGTGCGGGACGGCTTTCCTACGAGCAGTACTTC | TRBJ2-7 | TRBV6-5 | NA | NA
CASSFNRGQGYEQYF | TGTGCCAGCAGTTTTAACAGGGGTCAGGGCTACGAGCAGTACTTC | TRBJ2-7 | TRBV27 | NA | TRBD1